The TCR beta chain under discussion was sequenced for a study of response to subunit inactivated influenza vaccine. Looked up from germline, CDR1 is LGHNA and CDR2 is YNFKEQ. CDR3 size: 15 residues. The V segment lost 0 bases and the J segment 3 bases; nucleotides outside the gene matches: 5. This clonotype has more than one count but fewer than ten. Its antigen is not identified. TCRdb fed the RT-PCR reads into MiXCR, producing one record per CDR3 protein. This table has 590,000 or so distinct CDR3 sequences, about 15% appearing once. Study observations and caveats: The authors suggested that every seasonal influenza vaccination recruits few new T cells.

Sample: PBMCs from blood, taken 14 to 15 days before vaccination. This receptor was identified in a man aged 45-60 years who received an inactivated influenza vaccine. The V gene is TRBV4-2, the J gene TRBJ2-7; TRBD2 agrees at 7 bases. Here the CDR3 reads CASSQDLGLVYEQYF. CDR3 sequence (DNA): TGTGCCAGCAGCCAAGATCTAGGACTAGTCTACGAGCAGTACTTC.